What follows are 32 T cell receptor beta chains derived from one specimen sequenced in a study of cytotoxic CD8 clonotypes in ibrutinib-treated CLL. Assay: immunoSEQ multiplex PCR; the TCRdb copy retains only in-frame clones and omits some. The repertoire holds some 300,000 clones, with around four fifths as singletons. Sequencing used PBMCs, obtained before ibrutinib treatment. The receptors come from a human donor with chronic lymphocytic leukemia.

The chain uses TRBV6-1 and TRBJ1-2; tentative D call: TRBD1 (5 bases). Germline values: CDR1 MNHNS, CDR2 SASEGT. Trimming pared 2 bases from V and 14 bases from J, leaving 12 bases between. The CDR3 contains 11 residues. The CDR3 DNA follows: TGTGCCAGCAGTGAAATTCGGACATTTACCTTC. This sequence encodes CASSEIRTFTF.

V gene TRBV7-9 combines with J gene TRBJ2-1; D is undetermined. Trimming took 1 base from V and 7 from J, leaving 11 bases between them. This CDR3 is built from 14 residues. Germline CDR1 SEHNR, CDR2 FQNEAQ (reference sequence). The CDR3 coding sequence is TGTGCCAGCAGCTTAGTACGGAGCTCAAATGAGCAGTTCTTC. The encoded protein is CASSLVRSSNEQFF.

This clone has only one observation. The chain combines TRBV30 with TRBJ1-1, with D possibly being TRBD1 (6 bases). V lost 3 bases to trimming and J lost 0 bases, with 14 bases between them. The CDR3 consists of 15 residues. Germline loops: CDR1 GTSNPN, CDR2 SVGIG (reference sequence). CDR3 region: CAWSVSGVMNTEAFF. The DNA for the CDR3 is TGTGCCTGGAGCGTCTCAGGGGTGATGAACACTGAAGCTTTCTTT.

J is TRBJ2-6 and V is TRBV5-1, with D possibly being TRBD2 (6 bases). V lost 0 bases to trimming and J lost 8 bases, with 24 bases between them. Germline values: CDR1 SGHRS, CDR2 YFSETQ. The CDR3 is 19 residues long. Here the CDR3 reads CASSLDSEQIYRESNVLTF. The CDR3 DNA follows: TGCGCCAGCAGCTTGGATTCAGAACAGATCTATCGGGAGTCCAACGTCCTGACTTTC.

This clone was observed a single time. The chain carries TRBV25-1 and TRBJ1-4; D unclear. Per germline, CDR1 MGHDK and CDR2 SYGVNS. Trimming shortened V by 0 bases and J by 8 bases, and 4 bases separated the two germline ends. The CDR3 loop spans 12 amino acids. CDR3 protein: CASSEYNEKLFF. The CDR3 bases are TGTGCCAGCAGTGAATATAACGAAAAACTGTTTTTT.

The V and J genes are TRBV7-9 and TRBJ2-3; perhaps TRBD2 as D (7 bases). Germline CDR1 reads SEHNR; CDR2 reads FQNEAQ (reference sequence). V lost 5 bases, J lost 5 bases, and 14 bases lay in between. The length of the CDR3 is 14 residues. The CDR3 DNA follows: TGTGCCAGCAGCCATATCGGGGGGCAAGATACGCAGTATTTT. It yields the protein CASSHIGGQDTQYF.

The V and J genes are TRBV27 and TRBJ2-1; D is undetermined. In germline, CDR1 is MNHEY, CDR2 SMNVEV (reference sequence). V lost 3 bases to trimming and J lost 7 bases, with 10 bases between them. This CDR3 has 13 residues. CDR3 protein: CASSLNVRNEQFF. The CDR3 DNA is TGTGCCAGCAGTTTGAATGTCCGAAATGAGCAGTTCTTC.

V is TRBV27 and J is TRBJ2-5; D is perhaps TRBD2 (6 bases). The V end was cut by 4 bases, the J end by 0 bases, with 12 bases between. The germline V gene has CDR1 MNHEY and CDR2 SMNVEV (reference sequence). This CDR3 is built from 15 residues. CDR3 in DNA: TGTGCCAGCAGTTCGGGACTTCAGTACCAAGAGACCCAGTACTTC. It is translated as CASSSGLQYQETQYF.

This clone came up once. The genes are TRBV7-9 and TRBJ1-4, with D possibly matching TRBD1 (5 bases). The CDR3 is 15 amino acids. V lost 1 base to trimming and J lost 6 bases, with 12 bases between them. Per germline, CDR1 SEHNR and CDR2 FQNEAQ (reference sequence). The CDR3 sequence is CASSLGGRRHEKLFF. In DNA, the CDR3 is TGTGCCAGCAGCTTAGGGGGGAGACGACATGAAAAACTGTTTTTT.

This chain uses TRBV7-2 with TRBJ2-1, with D unresolved. The CDR3 extends over 14 amino acids. Trimming stripped 1 base from V and 8 bases from J, with 12 bases between. Germline lookup yields CDR1 SGHTA and CDR2 FQGNSA. In nucleotides, the CDR3 is TGTGCCAGCAGCTTAGAAGCAGCCTCGGATGAGCAGTTCTTC. Translation gives CASSLEAASDEQFF.

The V gene is TRBV2, the J gene TRBJ1-1; no clear D. There are 14 residues in the CDR3. With 2 bases removed from V and 1 base from J, the gap between germline ends came to 8 bases. Germline V gene sequence: CDR1 SNHLY, CDR2 FYNNEI. The CDR3: CASSEFTQNTEAFF. CDR3 in DNA: TGTGCCAGCAGTGAATTTACACAGAACACTGAAGCTTTCTTT.

This clone was observed a few times. This chain links TRBV6-1 with TRBJ2-5; D is undetermined. Germline values: CDR1 MNHNS, CDR2 SASEGT. V gave up 3 bases and J gave up 1 base, with 15 bases separating them. There are 16 residues in the CDR3. This CDR3 is CASSDYVPPGQETQYF. CDR3 DNA: TGTGCCAGCAGTGATTACGTGCCCCCCGGCCAAGAGACCCAGTACTTC.

The chain employs TRBV2 and TRBJ1-4, with D possibly TRBD1 on 6 matching bases. CDR1 and CDR2 (germline): SNHLY, FYNNEI. The CDR3 contains 14 residues. V was trimmed by 2 bases and J by 5 bases, leaving 9 bases between them. Here the CDR3 reads CASSEFGTNEKLFF. The CDR3 region has the DNA TGTGCCAGCAGTGAATTTGGGACAAATGAAAAACTGTTTTTT.

CDR3 DNA: TGTGCCAGCTCAAGAACGAGAGGAGAAGGCTCTGGGGCCAACGTCCTGACTTTC. Translated, it gives CASSRTRGEGSGANVLTF. This sequence joins TRBV9 and TRBJ2-6; D remains ambiguous. Trimming pared 7 bases from V and 0 bases from J, leaving 20 bases between. The length of the CDR3 is 18 residues. Germline values: CDR1 SGDLS, CDR2 YYNGEE.

In regard to this clone: Other nucleotide sequences in the sample specify the same CDR3. The rearrangement links TRBV5-1 to TRBJ2-7; D is perhaps TRBD2 (5 bases). V dropped 1 base and J dropped 3 bases, with 5 bases sitting between them. This CDR3 has 12 amino acids. Germline V lookup: CDR1 SGHRS, CDR2 YFSETQ. The CDR3 protein is CASSLTSYEQYF. The CDR3 DNA follows: TGCGCCAGCAGCTTGACTAGCTACGAGCAGTACTTC.

This chain joins TRBV5-1 and TRBJ2-7; TRBD2 is a possible D gene (5 bases). Deletions cut 2 bases from V and 3 bases from J, with 12 bases between. The germline V gene has CDR1 SGHRS and CDR2 YFSETQ. The length of the CDR3 is 14 residues. CDR3 protein: CASSFEDGGYEQYF. In DNA, the CDR3 is TGCGCCAGCAGCTTCGAGGACGGAGGCTACGAGCAGTACTTC.

The chain recombines TRBV30 with TRBJ2-7; D might be TRBD1 (6 bases). The CDR3 contains 11 residues. Germline CDR1 GTSNPN, CDR2 SVGIG (reference sequence). V was shortened by 0 bases and J by 6 bases, with 6 bases between the two germline ends. The chain's CDR3 is CAWSVQGEQYF. CDR3 in DNA: TGTGCCTGGAGTGTACAGGGCGAGCAGTACTTC. Full variable domain (outside the CDR3, taken from reference TRBV30 and TRBJ2-7): SQTIHQWPATLVQPVGSPLSLECTVEGTSNPNLYWYRQAAGRGLQLLFYSVGIGQISSEVPQNLSASRPQDRQFILSSKKLLLSDSGFYLCAWSVQGEQYFGPGTRLTVT.

The CDR3, as DNA: TGTGCCAGCAGCGGGTCCGGGACAGGGGGCGCGCGTGGAAACACCATATATTTT. Its protein is CASSGSGTGGARGNTIYF. The rearrangement uses TRBV7-2 and TRBJ1-3, with 12 bases identical to TRBD1. J gave up 3 bases and V 5 bases, and 11 bases lay outside the gene matches. Germline V gives CDR1 SGHTA, CDR2 FQGNSA. The CDR3 runs to 18 residues.

This clone has only one observation. The gene calls are TRBV14 and TRBJ2-3; D is uncertain. Trimming pared 1 base from V and 4 bases from J, leaving 3 bases between. The germline CDR1 and CDR2 sequences are SGHDN and FVKESK. This CDR3 is built from 12 residues. The CDR3 DNA sequence: TGTGCCAGCAGCCAAGTTCCAGATACGCAGTATTTT. This gives the protein CASSQVPDTQYF.

The V gene is TRBV27, the J gene TRBJ2-7, with TRBD1 identical over 7 bases. Per germline, CDR1 MNHEY and CDR2 SMNVEV (reference sequence). Trimming took 5 bases from V and 0 from J; bases not matched to a gene: 7. CDR3 size: 15 residues. CDR3 sequence: CASSPTRGISYEQYF. DNA of the CDR3: TGTGCCAGCAGTCCCACCAGGGGGATCTCCTACGAGCAGTACTTC.

On this clone: The same CDR3 is also encoded by other DNA sequences in this sample. The chain employs TRBV30 and TRBJ2-7, with D possibly TRBD1 on 6 matching bases. This CDR3 contains 12 residues. V was clipped by 0 bases and J by 4 bases, with 7 bases between them. CDR1 GTSNPN and CDR2 SVGIG come from the germline V gene (reference sequence). The DNA for the CDR3 is TGTGCCTGGAGTGTACAGGGTTACGAGCAGTACTTC. This translates into CAWSVQGYEQYF.

The rearrangement uses TRBV5-4 and TRBJ2-7; 7 positions match TRBD2. Germline CDR1 is SGHNT and CDR2 is YYREEE (reference sequence). This CDR3 is built from 14 residues. Trimming at V came to 4 bases and at J to 3 bases, leaving 7 bases not matched to a gene. The CDR3 here is CASSTREGLYEQYF. Here the CDR3 DNA reads TGTGCCAGCAGCACCAGGGAGGGCCTCTACGAGCAGTACTTC.

V gene TRBV7-9 combines with J gene TRBJ1-2; D ambiguous. The CDR3 has 15 amino acids. Germline CDR1 reads SEHNR; CDR2 reads FQNEAQ (reference sequence). V lost 5 bases, J lost 0 bases, and 13 bases lay in between. The CDR3 sequence is CASSPHTVSNYGYTF. Written as DNA, the CDR3 is TGTGCCAGCAGCCCCCATACGGTATCTAACTATGGCTACACCTTC. Based on the CDR3 plus reference TRBV7-9 and TRBJ1-2, the full variable domain is DTGVSQNPRHKITKRGQNVTFRCDPISEHNRLYWYRQTLGQGPEFLTYFQNEAQLEKSRLLSDRFSAERPKGSFSTLEIQRTEQGDSAMYLCASSPHTVSNYGYTFGSGTRLTVV.

The rearrangement links TRBV28 to TRBJ1-1; D call uncertain. The germline CDR1 and CDR2 sequences are MDHEN and SYDVKM. V was trimmed by 6 bases and J by 3 bases, leaving 11 bases between them. This CDR3 is built from 13 residues. As DNA, the CDR3 is TGTGCCAGCAGACCAGCCGGGGACACTGAAGCTTTCTTT. Translation gives CASRPAGDTEAFF. The full variable domain, in which reference TRBV28 and TRBJ1-1 provide the parts outside the CDR3, is DVKVTQSSRYLVKRTGEKVFLECVQDMDHENMFWYRQDPGLGLRLIYFSYDVKMKEKGDIPEGYSVSREKKERFSLILESASTNQTSMYLCASRPAGDTEAFFGQGTRLTVV.

The V call is TRBV29-1, the J call TRBJ1-2, with no clear D. Deletions cut 1 base from V and 8 bases from J, with 8 bases between. The CDR3 is made up of 11 amino acids. Per germline, CDR1 SQVTM and CDR2 ANQGSEA. The CDR3 region has the DNA TGCAGCGTTGAAGTCGGGGAAGGCTACACCTTC. It is translated as CSVEVGEGYTF.

This clone was seen many times. CDR3 loop: CASSQFYEQYF. CDR3 bases: TGTGCCAGCAGCCAGTTCTACGAGCAGTACTTC. This chain uses TRBV14 with TRBJ2-7; D unclear. The V end lost 3 bases, the J end lost 3 bases, and 3 bases lay between the germline ends. The CDR3 loop spans 11 amino acids. Per germline, CDR1 SGHDN and CDR2 FVKESK. The full variable domain, completed using reference TRBV14 and TRBJ2-7, is EAGVTQFPSHSVIEKGQTVTLRCDPISGHDNLYWYRRVMGKEIKFLLHFVKESKQDESGMPNNRFLAERTGGTYSTLKVQPAELEDSGVYFCASSQFYEQYFGPGTRLTVT.

This clone was counted between two and nine times. DNA for the CDR3: TGTGCCATGGAGACAACGGGAGATGAAAAACTGTTTTTT. This codes for CAMETTGDEKLFF. The chain is built from TRBV2 and TRBJ1-4; D gene ambiguous. Germline lookup yields CDR1 SNHLY and CDR2 FYNNEI. Deletions cut 10 bases from V and 6 bases from J, with 15 bases between. CDR3 size: 13 residues.

The gene calls are TRBV19 and TRBJ2-7, with TRBD2 matching over 9 bases. The CDR3 loop spans 15 amino acids. Germline-derived CDR1 and CDR2 are LNHDA and SQIVND (reference sequence). V lost 2 bases, J lost 3 bases, and 5 bases stayed unmatched. For the CDR3, the DNA is TGTGCCAGTAGTATATCAGCGGGAGGTGTCTACGAGCAGTACTTC. Translation gives CASSISAGGVYEQYF.

The chain uses TRBV2 and TRBJ2-1; D is perhaps TRBD1 (5 bases). V lost 10 bases to trimming and J lost 2 bases, with 12 bases between them. There are 13 residues in the CDR3. Germline values: CDR1 SNHLY, CDR2 FYNNEI. The CDR3 sequence is CATKTETYNEQFF. The CDR3 DNA sequence: TGTGCCACCAAGACAGAAACCTACAATGAGCAGTTCTTC.

This chain links TRBV5-1 with TRBJ1-5; D not certain. The CDR3 is 14 residues long. Germline assignment: CDR1 SGHRS and CDR2 YFSETQ. V was cut by 0 bases and J by 2 bases, with 6 bases left in between. The DNA of the CDR3 is TGCGCCAGCAGCTTGGTCTCGGGCAATCAGCCCCAGCATTTT. It translates to CASSLVSGNQPQHF.

This clone was seen once. The chain recombines TRBV7-8 with TRBJ2-1; tentatively, D is TRBD1 (7 bases). Germline values: CDR1 SGHVS, CDR2 FQNEAQ. This CDR3 is built from 18 residues. The V and J ends lost 6 bases and 5 bases respectively, with 26 bases between them. As DNA, the CDR3 is TGTGCCAGCAGATTAAAGGTTGGCGGGGACAGCAACAACAATGAGCAGTTCTTC. Translated: CASRLKVGGDSNNNEQFF.

Only a few counts were recorded for this clone. The V call is TRBV2, the J call TRBJ2-3, with D hard to call. The CDR3 totals 15 residues. From germline, CDR1 is SNHLY and CDR2 FYNNEI. Deletions cut 11 bases from V and 0 bases from J, with 18 bases between. The CDR3 DNA reads TGTGCCGGGAAGAGTGGAGATTATAGCACAGATACGCAGTATTTT. Translating it yields CAGKSGDYSTDTQYF.